A single sample gave rise to the 14 T cell receptor beta chains below, sequenced in a study of molecular identifiers for immune sequencing clone quantification. MiXCR, run by TCRdb on the PCR reads, gives a single entry per CDR3 protein. The table has about 640,000 distinct CDR3 sequences, 15% to 20% seen once. Sequencing input: naive CD8+ T cells from blood, with Jurkat cell RNA spiked in. Subset indicated: FACS-sorted CD8+CD4-CCR7+CD45RA+ naive T cells. The receptors derive from a human donor in good health. Some libraries in this study had Jurkat cell RNA spiked in.

This clonotype was seen only a few times. The V gene is TRBV6-5, the J gene TRBJ1-2; tentatively, D is TRBD1 (5 bases). Germline V CDR1 and CDR2: MNHEY, SVGAGI. The CDR3 is 13 residues long. The germline V and J ends were trimmed by 0 bases and 7 bases, with 9 bases remaining between them. Here the CDR3 DNA reads TGTGCCAGCAGTTACTCGCCAGGGATTGGCTACACCTTC. Amino acid sequence: CASSYSPGIGYTF.

This clonotype has a count of ten or more. J is TRBJ2-3 and V is TRBV12-3 or TRBV12-4, with D maybe TRBD2 (6 bases). The CDR3 sequence is 15 residues long. V lost 3 bases to trimming and J lost 1 base, with 11 bases between them. In DNA form, the CDR3 reads TGTGCCAGCAGTTTGGGGGGAGGACGCACAGATACGCAGTATTTT. It is translated as CASSLGGGRTDTQYF.

The chain couples TRBV7-2 to TRBJ1-6; 9 bases are shared with TRBD1. The CDR3 covers 18 residues. The junction had 10 bases not matched to a gene; V was cut back by 0 bases and J by 7 bases. The V gene's germline CDR1 is SGHTA and CDR2 FQGNSA. Here the CDR3 DNA reads TGTGCCAGCAGCTTAGCCTTTCTGGGGGACAGGGCGAATTCACCCCTCCACTTT. Translated, it gives CASSLAFLGDRANSPLHF.

This clonotype has at least ten counts. V is TRBV9 and J is TRBJ2-2; 15 nucleotides match TRBD2. Germline V gives CDR1 SGDLS, CDR2 YYNGEE. After removal of 3 bases from V and 5 bases from J, the junction contained 8 bases not matched to a gene. The CDR3 is 18 residues long. DNA of the CDR3: TGTGCCAGCAGCGCCTTTGGCGGACTAGCGGGAGGGACCGGGGAGCTGTTTTTT. Its translation is CASSAFGGLAGGTGELFF.

This clonotype was recorded many times. This chain joins TRBV9 and TRBJ2-5; 7 nucleotides agree with TRBD1. Per germline, CDR1 SGDLS and CDR2 YYNGEE. After removal of 3 bases from V and 1 base from J, the junction contained 6 bases not matched to a gene. This CDR3 is 15 amino acids long. The CDR3 coding sequence is TGTGCCAGCAGCGAGGGGACAGCGACCCAAGAGACCCAGTACTTC. Translation gives CASSEGTATQETQYF.

This clonotype was seen many times. This sequence joins TRBV4-2 and TRBJ2-7; D gene unclear. The CDR3 has 13 amino acids. Between the trimmed V and J ends, which lost 1 base and 3 bases, there was a span of 7 bases. The germline V gene encodes CDR1 LGHNA and CDR2 YNFKEQ. The CDR3 nucleotides are TGTGCCAGCAGCCAAGGAGCCTACTACGAGCAGTACTTC. This gives the protein CASSQGAYYEQYF.

This clonotype has a handful of counts. The chain employs TRBV5-4 and TRBJ2-1; 7 bases are a match to TRBD1. This CDR3 comprises 15 residues. The V gene end was trimmed by 4 bases and the J gene end by 5 bases; junction bases not matched to a gene: 9. Looked up from germline, CDR1 is SGHNT and CDR2 is YYREEE (reference sequence). The CDR3 loop is CASSAKGQGDNEQFF. DNA of the CDR3: TGTGCCAGCAGCGCAAAGGGTCAGGGGGACAATGAGCAGTTCTTC.

This clonotype was seen at least ten times. V is TRBV12-5 and J is TRBJ1-5; no reliable D call. The V and J ends lost 1 base and 2 bases respectively, with 0 bases between them. Per germline, CDR1 LGHNT and CDR2 FRNRAP. This CDR3 has 12 amino acids. The CDR3 sequence is CASGLGNQPQHF. The CDR3, as DNA: TGTGCTAGTGGTTTGGGCAATCAGCCCCAGCATTTT.

This clonotype was seen ten or more times. The chain combines TRBV30 with TRBJ1-1; D call uncertain. Germline CDR1 reads GTSNPN; CDR2 reads SVGIG (reference sequence). The CDR3 has 13 amino acids. The V and J ends lost 2 bases and 2 bases respectively, with 9 bases between them. CDR3 loop: CAWSNVDNTEAFF. In DNA form, the CDR3 reads TGTGCCTGGAGTAACGTGGATAACACTGAAGCTTTCTTT.

Concerning this clonotype itself: A read error is possible here, since a much larger clone lies one base away. Likely a read error: the CDR3 ends without its conserved phenylalanine or tryptophan. V and J are TRBV28 and TRBJ2-3; 10 nucleotides match TRBD2. J gave up 0 bases and V 4 bases, and 4 bases lay outside the gene matches. The CDR3 length is 16 residues. Germline loops: CDR1 MDHEN, CDR2 SYDVKM. CDR3 nucleotide sequence: TGTGCCAGCAGTTACCCGACTAGCGGGAGCACAGATACGCAGTATCTT. Translation: CASSYPTSGSTDTQYL.

The chain employs TRBV20-1 and TRBJ1-5, with a tentative D call TRBD1 (5 bases). CDR3 size: 14 residues. Between the trimmed V and J ends, which lost 3 bases and 4 bases, there was a span of 13 bases. Germline assignment: CDR1 DFQATT and CDR2 SNEGSKA (reference sequence). The CDR3 coding sequence is TGCAGTGCTAGTGGGGGAACGGGGAATCAGCCCCAGCATTTT. Residues: CSASGGTGNQPQHF.

In its sample, this clonotype was seen a few times. The genes are TRBV2 and TRBJ2-7; maybe TRBD1 (6 bases). The V and J ends lost 8 bases and 3 bases respectively, with 26 bases between them. CDR1 is SNHLY and CDR2 is FYNNEI in the germline V gene. This CDR3 has 17 amino acids. CDR3 residues: CASGPPTGGGAGYEQYF. CDR3 nucleotides: TGTGCCAGCGGCCCCCCCACCGGTGGGGGCGCAGGCTACGAGCAGTACTTC.

This chain links TRBV30 with TRBJ1-5; maybe TRBD1 (5 bases). The V end was cut by 1 base, the J end by 3 bases, with 13 bases between. CDR3 length: 15 amino acids. Germline V CDR1 and CDR2: GTSNPN, SVGIG (reference sequence). CDR3 sequence (DNA): TGTGCCTGGAGTGAAGGAGGGGCACACAATCAGCCCCAGCATTTT. Encoded protein: CAWSEGGAHNQPQHF. The full variable domain, rest sourced from reference TRBV30 and TRBJ1-5, is SQTIHQWPATLVQPVGSPLSLECTVEGTSNPNLYWYRQAAGRGLQLLFYSVGIGQISSEVPQNLSASRPQDRQFILSSKKLLLSDSGFYLCAWSEGGAHNQPQHFGDGTRLSIL.

This clonotype has at least ten counts. CDR3 sequence: CSVEGVGELFF. CDR3 in DNA: TGCAGCGTTGAAGGCGTCGGGGAGCTGTTTTTT. This chain connects TRBV29-1 to TRBJ2-2; D unresolved. Per germline, CDR1 SQVTM and CDR2 ANQGSEA. The ends were cut back, 1 base at V and 7 bases at J, with 4 bases in the middle. This CDR3 spans 11 amino acids.